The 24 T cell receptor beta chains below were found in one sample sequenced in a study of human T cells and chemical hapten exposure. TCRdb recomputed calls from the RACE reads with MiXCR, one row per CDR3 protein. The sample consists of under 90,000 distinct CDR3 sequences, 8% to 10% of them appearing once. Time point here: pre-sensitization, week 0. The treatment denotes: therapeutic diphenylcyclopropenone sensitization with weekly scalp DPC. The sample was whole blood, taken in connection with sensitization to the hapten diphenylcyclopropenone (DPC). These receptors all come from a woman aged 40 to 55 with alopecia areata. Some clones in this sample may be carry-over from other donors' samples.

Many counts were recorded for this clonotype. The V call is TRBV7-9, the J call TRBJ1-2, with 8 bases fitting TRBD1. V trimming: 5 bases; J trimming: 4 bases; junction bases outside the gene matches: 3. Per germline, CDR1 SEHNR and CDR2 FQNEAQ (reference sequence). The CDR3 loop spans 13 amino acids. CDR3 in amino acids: CASSKTGVYGYTF. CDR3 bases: TGTGCCAGCAGCAAGACAGGGGTCTATGGCTACACCTTC.

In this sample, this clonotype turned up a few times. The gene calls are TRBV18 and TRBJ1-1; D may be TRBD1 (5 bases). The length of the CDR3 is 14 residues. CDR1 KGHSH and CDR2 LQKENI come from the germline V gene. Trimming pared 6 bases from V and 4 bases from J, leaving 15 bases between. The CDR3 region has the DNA TGTGCCAGCTCGCGGGAGAGGGGCTCCACTGAAGCTTTCTTT. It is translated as CASSRERGSTEAFF.

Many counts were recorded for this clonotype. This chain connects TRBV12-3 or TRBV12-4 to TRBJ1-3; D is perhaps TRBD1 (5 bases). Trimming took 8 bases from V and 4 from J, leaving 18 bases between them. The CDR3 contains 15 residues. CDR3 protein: CASAPLPGRGNTIYF. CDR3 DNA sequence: TGTGCCAGCGCACCCCTGCCAGGGCGCGGAAACACCATATATTTT.

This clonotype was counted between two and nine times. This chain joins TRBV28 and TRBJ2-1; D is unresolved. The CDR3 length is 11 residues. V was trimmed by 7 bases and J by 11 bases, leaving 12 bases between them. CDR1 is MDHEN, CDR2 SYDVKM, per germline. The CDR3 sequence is CASNTVEKQFF. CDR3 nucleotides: TGTGCCAGCAACACAGTGGAGAAGCAGTTCTTC.

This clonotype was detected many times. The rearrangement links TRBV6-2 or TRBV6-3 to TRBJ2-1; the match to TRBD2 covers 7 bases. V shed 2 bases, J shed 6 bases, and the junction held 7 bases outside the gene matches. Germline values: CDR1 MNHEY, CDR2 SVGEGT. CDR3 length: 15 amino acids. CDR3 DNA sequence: TGTGCCAGCAGTTACGGGGGGGTCTGGACCAATGAGCAGTTCTTC. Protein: CASSYGGVWTNEQFF.

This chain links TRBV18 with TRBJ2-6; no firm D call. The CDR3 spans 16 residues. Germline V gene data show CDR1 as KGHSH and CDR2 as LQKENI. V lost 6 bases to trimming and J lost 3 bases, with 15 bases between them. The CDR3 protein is CASSASPEVGANVLTF. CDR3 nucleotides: TGTGCCAGCTCCGCCAGCCCCGAGGTTGGGGCCAACGTCCTGACTTTC. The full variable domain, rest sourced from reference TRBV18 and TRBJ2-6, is NAGVMQNPRHLVRRRGQEARLRCSPMKGHSHVYWYRQLPEEGLKFMVYLQKENIIDESGMPKERFSAEFPKEGPSILRIQQVVRGDSAAYFCASSASPEVGANVLTFGAGSRLTVL.

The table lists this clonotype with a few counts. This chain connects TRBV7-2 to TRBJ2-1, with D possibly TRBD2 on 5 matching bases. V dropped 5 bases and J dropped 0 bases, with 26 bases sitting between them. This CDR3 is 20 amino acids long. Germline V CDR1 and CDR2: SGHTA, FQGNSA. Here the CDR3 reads CASSHYPLRGGWSSYNEQFF. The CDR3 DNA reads TGTGCCAGCAGCCATTATCCCCTTCGGGGTGGGTGGAGCTCCTACAATGAGCAGTTCTTC.

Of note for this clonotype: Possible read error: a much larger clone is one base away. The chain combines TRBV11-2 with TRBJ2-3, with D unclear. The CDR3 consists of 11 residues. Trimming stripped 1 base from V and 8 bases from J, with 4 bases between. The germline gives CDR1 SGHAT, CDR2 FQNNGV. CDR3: CASSLGVTQYF. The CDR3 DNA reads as TGTGCCAGCAGCTTAGGGGTTACGCAGTATTTT.

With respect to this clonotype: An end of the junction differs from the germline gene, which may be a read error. The CDR3 spells CTSSFGTGNYGYTF. The CDR3 nucleotides are TGTACCAGCAGTTTCGGGACAGGGAACTATGGCTACACCTTC. J is TRBJ1-2 and V is TRBV28; 9 bases agree with TRBD1. The CDR3 has 14 amino acids. Germline assignment: CDR1 MDHEN and CDR2 SYDVKM.

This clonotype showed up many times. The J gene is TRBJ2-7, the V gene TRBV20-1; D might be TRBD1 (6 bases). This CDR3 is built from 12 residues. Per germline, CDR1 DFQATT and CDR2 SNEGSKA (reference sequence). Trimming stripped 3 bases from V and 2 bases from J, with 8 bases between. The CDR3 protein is CSARDRAYEQYF. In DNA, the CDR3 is TGCAGTGCTAGGGACAGAGCCTACGAGCAGTACTTC.

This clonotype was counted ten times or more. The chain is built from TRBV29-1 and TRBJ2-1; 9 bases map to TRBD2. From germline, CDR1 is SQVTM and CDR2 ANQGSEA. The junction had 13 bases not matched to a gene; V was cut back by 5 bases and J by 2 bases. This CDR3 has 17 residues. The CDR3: CSVMTSGAQVTYNEQFF. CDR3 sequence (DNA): TGCAGCGTTATGACTAGCGGAGCCCAGGTAACCTACAATGAGCAGTTCTTC.

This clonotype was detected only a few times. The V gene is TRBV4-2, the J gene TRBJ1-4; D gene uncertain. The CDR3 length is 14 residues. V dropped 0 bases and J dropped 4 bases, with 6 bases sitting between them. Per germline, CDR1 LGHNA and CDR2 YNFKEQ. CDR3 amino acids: CASSQESNNEKLFF. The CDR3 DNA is TGTGCCAGCAGCCAAGAGTCCAATAATGAAAAACTGTTTTTT.

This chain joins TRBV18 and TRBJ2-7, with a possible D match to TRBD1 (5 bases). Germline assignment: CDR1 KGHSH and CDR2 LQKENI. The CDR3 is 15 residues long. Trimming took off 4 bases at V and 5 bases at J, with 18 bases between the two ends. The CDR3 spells CASSLLDGQGHEQYF. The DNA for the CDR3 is TGTGCCAGCTCACTCCTGGACGGCCAGGGCCACGAGCAGTACTTC.

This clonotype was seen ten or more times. CDR3 loop: CASTLQGKWPYEQYF. In DNA form, the CDR3 reads TGTGCCAGCACCTTACAGGGAAAGTGGCCCTACGAGCAGTACTTC. The V and J genes are TRBV12-3 or TRBV12-4 and TRBJ2-7, with D possibly being TRBD1 (6 bases). The V end lost 7 bases, the J end lost 2 bases, and 18 bases lay between the germline ends. The CDR3 extends over 15 amino acids.

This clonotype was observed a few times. The CDR3 nucleotides are TGTGCCAGCAGCCAAGACCGGACCGATTACGAGCAGTACTTC. It yields the protein CASSQDRTDYEQYF. The chain employs TRBV4-2 and TRBJ2-7; D call uncertain. Looked up from germline, CDR1 is LGHNA and CDR2 is YNFKEQ. Trimming stripped 0 bases from V and 4 bases from J, with 10 bases between. There are 14 residues in the CDR3.

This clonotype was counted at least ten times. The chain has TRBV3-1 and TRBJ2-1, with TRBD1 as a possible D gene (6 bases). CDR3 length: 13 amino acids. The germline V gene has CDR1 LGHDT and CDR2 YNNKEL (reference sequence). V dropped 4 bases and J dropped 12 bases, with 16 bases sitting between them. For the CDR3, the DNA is TGTGCCAGCAGCCCCTGGGACACCGGAGGGCAGTTCTTC. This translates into CASSPWDTGGQFF.

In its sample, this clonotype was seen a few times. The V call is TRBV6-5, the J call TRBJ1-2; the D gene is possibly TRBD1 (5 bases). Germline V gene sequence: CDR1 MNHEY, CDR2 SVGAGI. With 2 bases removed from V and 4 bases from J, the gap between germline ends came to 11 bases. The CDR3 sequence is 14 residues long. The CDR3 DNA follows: TGTGCCAGCAGTTACGGGCAGGGCGCCTATGGCTACACCTTC. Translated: CASSYGQGAYGYTF.

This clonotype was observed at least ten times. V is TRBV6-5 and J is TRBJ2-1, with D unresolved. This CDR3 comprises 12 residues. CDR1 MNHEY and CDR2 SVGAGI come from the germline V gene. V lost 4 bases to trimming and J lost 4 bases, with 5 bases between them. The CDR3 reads CASSSPYNEQFF. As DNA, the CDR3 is TGTGCCAGCAGTTCCCCATACAATGAGCAGTTCTTC.

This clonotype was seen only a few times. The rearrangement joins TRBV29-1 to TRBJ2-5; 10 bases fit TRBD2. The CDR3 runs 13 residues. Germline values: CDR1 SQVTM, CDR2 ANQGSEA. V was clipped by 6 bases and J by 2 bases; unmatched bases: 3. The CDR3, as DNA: TGCAGCGTGAGCGGGGGGGTTCAAGAGACCCAGTACTTC. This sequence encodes CSVSGGVQETQYF. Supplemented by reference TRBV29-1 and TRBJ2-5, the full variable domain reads SAVISQKPSRDICQRGTSLTIQCQVDSQVTMMFWYRQQPGQSLTLIATANQGSEATYESGFVIDKFPISRPNLTFSTLTVSNMSPEDSSIYLCSVSGGVQETQYFGPGTRLLVL.

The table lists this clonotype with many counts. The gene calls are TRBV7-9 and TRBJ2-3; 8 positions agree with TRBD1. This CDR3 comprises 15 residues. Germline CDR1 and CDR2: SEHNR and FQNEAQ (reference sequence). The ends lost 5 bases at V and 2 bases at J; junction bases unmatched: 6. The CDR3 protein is CASSPTTGVTDTQYF. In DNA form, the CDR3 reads TGTGCCAGCAGCCCTACGACAGGGGTCACAGATACGCAGTATTTT.

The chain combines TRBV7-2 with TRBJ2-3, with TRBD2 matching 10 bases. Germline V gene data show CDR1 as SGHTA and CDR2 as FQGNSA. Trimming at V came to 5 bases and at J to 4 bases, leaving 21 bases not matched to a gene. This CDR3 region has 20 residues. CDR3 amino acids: CASSKTGNKRGGREADTQYF. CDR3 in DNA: TGTGCCAGCAGCAAAACCGGAAACAAGCGGGGGGGCCGGGAGGCAGATACGCAGTATTTT.

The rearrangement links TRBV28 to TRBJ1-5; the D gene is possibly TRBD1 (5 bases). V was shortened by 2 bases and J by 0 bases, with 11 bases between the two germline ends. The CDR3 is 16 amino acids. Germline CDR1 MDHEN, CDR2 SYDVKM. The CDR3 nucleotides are TGTGCCAGCAGTTTACACGTCGGGGGTAGCAATCAGCCCCAGCATTTT. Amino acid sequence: CASSLHVGGSNQPQHF.

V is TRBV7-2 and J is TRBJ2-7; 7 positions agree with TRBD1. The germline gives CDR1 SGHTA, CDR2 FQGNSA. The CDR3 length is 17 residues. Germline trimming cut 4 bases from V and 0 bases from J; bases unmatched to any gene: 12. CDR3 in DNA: TGTGCCAGCAGCTCGTTATGGGGGACAGTGGGCTCCTACGAGCAGTACTTC. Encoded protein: CASSSLWGTVGSYEQYF.

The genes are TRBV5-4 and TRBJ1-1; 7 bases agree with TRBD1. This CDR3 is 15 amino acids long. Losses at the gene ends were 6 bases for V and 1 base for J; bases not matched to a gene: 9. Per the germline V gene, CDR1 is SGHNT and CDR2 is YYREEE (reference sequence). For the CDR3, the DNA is TGTGCCAGCAACTCACCCACAGGGGCGAACACTGAAGCTTTCTTT. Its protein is CASNSPTGANTEAFF.